Each of the 25 T cell receptor beta chains below was sequenced from the same sample in a study of cytomegalovirus exposure and HLA in healthy donors. TCRdb's table, derived via immunoSEQ multiplex PCR, lists solely in-frame clones and lacks some. The sample holds 150,000 to 200,000 clones, around four fifths seen once. The sample consisted of PBMCs. The receptors come from a man aged 25-45 years in good health and CMV-seropositive.

This clone has only a few counts. The chain carries TRBV7-9 and TRBJ1-1; D gene unclear. Germline CDR1 reads SEHNR; CDR2 reads FQNEAQ (reference sequence). CDR3 size: 15 residues. Trimming cost V 5 bases and J 3 bases, with 16 bases left between them. The CDR3 DNA is TGTGCCAGCAGCCCCTGGGGAGGGTCGGACACTGAAGCTTTCTTT. Its translation is CASSPWGGSDTEAFF.

This clone has a handful of counts. The rearrangement uses TRBV29-1 and TRBJ1-2; TRBD1 might be the D (6 bases). The germline V and J ends were trimmed by 4 bases and 7 bases, with 19 bases remaining between them. Germline V gene lookup returns CDR1 SQVTM and CDR2 ANQGSEA. The CDR3 sequence is 14 residues long. The CDR3 region is CSVGSIQGPLGYTF. Here the CDR3 DNA reads TGCAGCGTTGGTTCGATACAGGGACCTCTTGGCTACACCTTC.

The chain combines TRBV6-4 with TRBJ1-1; D is perhaps TRBD1 (5 bases). Trimming pared 6 bases from V and 2 bases from J, leaving 13 bases between. CDR3 size: 14 residues. Looked up from germline, CDR1 is MRHNA and CDR2 is SNTAGT. CDR3 bases: TGTGCCAGCAGAGTCTTTCAGGGTAACACTGAAGCTTTCTTT. Its protein product is CASRVFQGNTEAFF.

This clone was seen a handful of times. V is TRBV13 and J is TRBJ2-1; TRBD1 matches 7 bases. Germline assignment: CDR1 PRHDT and CDR2 FYEKMQ (reference sequence). This CDR3 spans 13 amino acids. With V trimmed by 4 bases and J by 7 bases, 4 bases remained unmatched. CDR3: CASSSDRDNEQFF. The CDR3 DNA reads as TGTGCCAGCAGCTCCGACAGGGATAATGAGCAGTTCTTC.

The V and J genes are TRBV27 and TRBJ1-3; 7 nucleotides agree with TRBD1. Per the germline V gene, CDR1 is MNHEY and CDR2 is SMNVEV (reference sequence). The CDR3 spans 15 residues. Trimming took 6 bases from V and 3 from J; bases not matched to a gene: 8. The CDR3 loop is CASRGNTGVGNTIYF. The CDR3 bases are TGTGCCAGCAGGGGCAACACAGGGGTTGGAAACACCATATATTTT.

The DNA of the CDR3 is TGTGCCAGCAGCGCGATCAGGGGTGGAAGCTATGGCTACACCTTC. Translation gives CASSAIRGGSYGYTF. This chain connects TRBV11-2 to TRBJ1-2; the D gene is possibly TRBD1 (6 bases). V lost 5 bases, J lost 4 bases, and 17 bases lay in between. The germline V gene has CDR1 SGHAT and CDR2 FQNNGV. The CDR3 is 15 residues long.

This chain connects TRBV9 to TRBJ1-5; D is undetermined. This CDR3 has 13 amino acids. Trimming shortened V by 0 bases and J by 5 bases, and 6 bases separated the two germline ends. Germline V gene sequence: CDR1 SGDLS, CDR2 YYNGEE. Written as DNA, the CDR3 is TGTGCCAGCAGCGTAGGCACAGATCAGCCCCAGCATTTT. Encoded protein: CASSVGTDQPQHF. The variable domain in full, completed from reference TRBV9 and TRBJ1-5, reads DSGVTQTPKHLITATGQRVTLRCSPRSGDLSVYWYQQSLDQGLQFLIQYYNGEERAKGNILERFSAQQFPDLHSELNLSSLELGDSALYFCASSVGTDQPQHFGDGTRLSIL.

The V gene is TRBV18, the J gene TRBJ2-7; no reliable D call. V was trimmed by 1 base and J by 3 bases, leaving 7 bases between them. The CDR3 consists of 13 residues. Per the germline V gene, CDR1 is KGHSH and CDR2 is LQKENI. The CDR3 DNA reads TGTGCCAGCTCACCACAGGCGGACTACGAGCAGTACTTC. Translation: CASSPQADYEQYF.

The rearrangement joins TRBV6-5 to TRBJ2-5; 10 bases map to TRBD1. V shed 4 bases, J shed 4 bases, and the junction held 0 bases outside the gene matches. This CDR3 region has 13 residues. From germline, CDR1 is MNHEY and CDR2 SVGAGI. CDR3 amino acids: CASSWDRGETQYF. The CDR3 DNA sequence: TGTGCCAGCAGTTGGGACAGGGGAGAGACCCAGTACTTC.

The chain uses TRBV4-1 and TRBJ2-1; 12 bases fit TRBD2. Germline V lookup: CDR1 MGHRA, CDR2 YSYEKL. This CDR3 has 18 residues. Trimming took 6 bases from V and 9 from J; bases not matched to a gene: 18. DNA of the CDR3: TGCGCCAGCAGTTTGTCTTTGACTAGCGGGGGTGGCTTGGGTGAGCAGTTCTTC. Residues: CASSLSLTSGGGLGEQFF.

The chain combines TRBV6-5 with TRBJ2-5, with D perhaps TRBD1 (7 bases). V shed 4 bases and J shed 3 bases, with 15 bases lying between them. This CDR3 has 15 residues. Germline loops: CDR1 MNHEY, CDR2 SVGAGI. The CDR3 nucleotides are TGTGCCAGCAGTTCTTCCAGGGGGGCAAAAGAGACCCAGTACTTC. This gives the protein CASSSSRGAKETQYF.

This clone was observed once. At one boundary the junction diverges from the germline segment, which might be a read error. J is TRBJ1-4 and V is TRBV7-7; D is perhaps TRBD1 (6 bases). CDR1 is SSHAT, CDR2 FNYEAQ, per germline (reference sequence). CDR3 length equals 14 residues. CDR3 region: CASSPGQTNEKLFF. DNA for the CDR3: TGTGCTAGCAGCCCTGGACAGACTAATGAAAAACTGTTTTTT.

The table lists this clone with a count of one. The J gene is TRBJ1-4, the V gene TRBV19, with 8 nucleotides matching TRBD1. The germline CDR1 and CDR2 sequences are LNHDA and SQIVND (reference sequence). The CDR3 loop spans 14 amino acids. Trimming took 8 bases from V and 7 from J; bases not matched to a gene: 9. In nucleotides, the CDR3 is TGTGCCAGTGCTCCGGGACAGGAGAGTGAAAAACTGTTTTTT. Translating gives CASAPGQESEKLFF.

CDR3 in amino acids: CSVNRGGAETQYF. The CDR3 DNA reads TGCAGCGTGAATAGGGGGGGAGCAGAGACCCAGTACTTC. The rearrangement joins TRBV29-1 to TRBJ2-5; a possible D gene is TRBD2 (7 bases). V lost 6 bases and J lost 4, with 15 bases in between. This CDR3 region has 13 residues. Germline-derived CDR1 and CDR2 are SQVTM and ANQGSEA.

The chain recombines TRBV6-4 with TRBJ2-3; 10 bases are shared with TRBD2. Germline assignment: CDR1 MRHNA and CDR2 SNTAGT. CDR3 length: 15 residues. The ends lost 6 bases at V and 5 bases at J; junction bases unmatched: 8. The CDR3 region is CASSLSGGAIDTQYF. For the CDR3, the DNA is TGTGCCAGCAGCCTCAGCGGGGGGGCAATAGATACGCAGTATTTT.

The V and J genes are TRBV29-1 and TRBJ2-7; no firm D call. V was trimmed by 3 bases and J by 2 bases, leaving 5 bases between them. This CDR3 spans 11 amino acids. Germline V CDR1 and CDR2: SQVTM, ANQGSEA. The CDR3 sequence is CSVERAYEQYF. The CDR3 DNA reads TGCAGCGTTGAGCGCGCCTACGAGCAGTACTTC.

This chain links TRBV9 with TRBJ1-5, with D uncertain. The CDR3 sequence is 14 residues long. Germline CDR1 SGDLS, CDR2 YYNGEE. Trimming stripped 4 bases from V and 6 bases from J, with 14 bases between. Here the CDR3 reads CASSSSLEGQPQHF. CDR3 sequence (DNA): TGTGCCAGCAGCTCCTCTTTAGAGGGTCAGCCCCAGCATTTT.

The V call is TRBV29-1, the J call TRBJ2-6; D possibly corresponds to TRBD2 (6 bases). The CDR3 runs 17 residues. Looked up from germline, CDR1 is SQVTM and CDR2 is ANQGSEA. Trimming shortened V by 2 bases and J by 0 bases, and 14 bases separated the two germline ends. The CDR3 here is CSVEINHGGSGANVLTF. Here the CDR3 DNA reads TGCAGCGTTGAAATCAACCACGGGGGCTCTGGGGCCAACGTCCTGACTTTC. The variable domain in full, completed from reference TRBV29-1 and TRBJ2-6, reads SAVISQKPSRDICQRGTSLTIQCQVDSQVTMMFWYRQQPGQSLTLIATANQGSEATYESGFVIDKFPISRPNLTFSTLTVSNMSPEDSSIYLCSVEINHGGSGANVLTFGAGSRLTVL.

The chain joins TRBV5-6 to TRBJ2-2; TRBD1 might be the D (5 bases). Trimming left V 5 bases short and J 5 bases short, with 22 bases between. The CDR3 contains 17 residues. The germline V gene has CDR1 SGHDT and CDR2 YYEEEE. CDR3 amino acids: CASRYVRDSAGTGELFF. The CDR3 DNA is TGTGCCAGCAGATACGTCCGCGACAGTGCAGGGACCGGGGAGCTGTTTTTT.

The V gene is TRBV29-1, the J gene TRBJ2-7; 10 bases are a match to TRBD2. The CDR3 runs 13 residues. CDR1 and CDR2 (germline): SQVTM, ANQGSEA. V shed 4 bases and J 6 bases; nucleotides not matched to a gene: 6. The CDR3, as DNA: TGCAGCGTTGCATTGAGCGGGGGGGGCGAGCAGTACTTC. This gives the protein CSVALSGGGEQYF.

The rearrangement joins TRBV4-3 to TRBJ1-5; D gene uncertain. Trimming took 5 bases from V and 0 from J, leaving 5 bases between them. The CDR3 loop spans 13 amino acids. Germline V gene sequence: CDR1 LGHNA, CDR2 YSLEER. The CDR3 DNA is TGCGCCAGCAGCGTACATAGCAATCAGCCCCAGCATTTT. Amino acid sequence: CASSVHSNQPQHF.

The chain employs TRBV19 and TRBJ1-5; unclear D gene. CDR1 is LNHDA, CDR2 SQIVND, per germline (reference sequence). V was pared by 3 bases and J by 2 bases, with 11 bases between. The CDR3 length is 15 residues. The CDR3 DNA sequence: TGTGCCAGTAGTATCGGGAGGCTGGGCAATCAGCCCCAGCATTTT. Its translation is CASSIGRLGNQPQHF.

This clone was counted a single time. This chain joins TRBV19 and TRBJ1-1, with TRBD1 matching over 7 bases. CDR3 length: 14 residues. CDR1 LNHDA and CDR2 SQIVND come from the germline V gene (reference sequence). V trimming: 4 bases; J trimming: 2 bases; junction bases outside the gene matches: 4. CDR3 amino acids: CASSRRQGNTEAFF. The CDR3, as DNA: TGTGCCAGTAGTAGGAGACAGGGAAACACTGAAGCTTTCTTT.

The V and J genes are TRBV9 and TRBJ2-5; D is possibly TRBD1 (5 bases). Germline V lookup: CDR1 SGDLS, CDR2 YYNGEE. The CDR3 has 14 amino acids. Trimming removed 1 base from V and 1 base from J, with 8 bases in between. The CDR3 DNA follows: TGTGCCAGCAGCGTACAGGGAACCCAAGAGACCCAGTACTTC. It codes for CASSVQGTQETQYF. The full variable domain, in which reference TRBV9 and TRBJ2-5 provide the parts outside the CDR3, is DSGVTQTPKHLITATGQRVTLRCSPRSGDLSVYWYQQSLDQGLQFLIQYYNGEERAKGNILERFSAQQFPDLHSELNLSSLELGDSALYFCASSVQGTQETQYFGPGTRLLVL.

The gene calls are TRBV5-5 and TRBJ1-2, with TRBD1 identical over 7 bases. The germline V gene has CDR1 SGHKS and CDR2 YYEKEE (reference sequence). There are 15 residues in the CDR3. J gave up 7 bases and V 1 base, and 10 bases lay outside the gene matches. CDR3 sequence reads: CASSLQPTGDSGYTF. In DNA form, the CDR3 reads TGTGCCAGCAGCTTGCAGCCTACAGGGGACTCTGGCTACACCTTC.